The text below deals with one T cell receptor (beta chain). Its antigen is unknown. No quality values exist for individual bases; no much larger clone is one base distant. V is shortened by 2 bases, J by 5 bases, and the region joining them spans 4 bases. Including the terminal cysteine and phenylalanine, the CDR3 comprises 11 residues. The entry retains the CDR3 DNA only, 33 bases that are in frame from base 1. Looking up the germline V gene (reference sequence) yields CDR1 GTSNPN and CDR2 SVGIG. This sample was taken from a study of T cell repertoires in cytomegalovirus infection (dated by TCRdb to 2018 to 2020). Notes on the research overall: Because public TCR beta signatures pointed to carriage of CMV infection together with the matching HLA type, the HLA type of each donor mattered for the analysis.

Sequencing took place on an Illumina HiSeq 1500. The public sequencing data were trimmed at Q25 with fastp and processed into clonotypes with MiXCR by TCRdb, which kept only in-frame beta chains. Each entry is one CDR3 protein sequence, shown with its most common DNA and genes. This sample comprises approximately 180,000 distinct CDR3 sequences, roughly 15% of them detected only once. 25% of the sample rests with the top ten. The paper's findings and limits, for the study overall: In both this cohort and an independent cohort of several hundred donors, the cumulative frequency of public TCR beta family members distinguished carriers of CMV infection plus the relevant HLA type. The ex vivo response was dominated by HLA-C-restricted CMV-specific TCR beta clonotypes, and the single most frequent clonotype in two of eight donors was supplied by these HLA-C-restricted clonotypes.

The specimen was CD8+ T cells from PBMCs. The clonotype comes from a human donor in good health (CMV status not recorded). Some clones in this sample may be carry-over from other donors' samples. The chain is encoded by TRBV30 joined to TRBJ2-1; the D gene is not confidently resolved. DNA sequence: TGTGCCTGGAGTCTCAACAATGAGCAGTTCTTC. Translation gives CAWSLNNEQFF. The full variable domain, with segments outside the CDR3 supplied by the reference TRBV30 and TRBJ2-1 proteins, appears as SQTIHQWPATLVQPVGSPLSLECTVEGTSNPNLYWYRQAAGRGLQLLFYSVGIGQISSEVPQNLSASRPQDRQFILSSKKLLLSDSGFYLCAWSLNNEQFFGPGTRLTVL.